The clone carrying this T cell receptor beta chain appeared many times. Its antigen is undetermined. TCRdb reanalysed the reads using MiXCR and keeps one entry per CDR3 protein. The sample lists approximately 260,000 distinct CDR3 sequences, roughly a fifth occurring once. This specimen belongs to a study of T cell repertoires in cytomegalovirus infection. Study-wide results and limits: CMV-specific TCR beta clonotypes restricted by HLA-C were the ones dominating the ex vivo response.

Between the trimmed V and J ends, which lost 4 bases and 4 bases, there was a span of 8 bases. The CDR3 is 13 residues long. Germline CDR1 is SGHTA and CDR2 is FQGNSA. Sequencing used cultured PBMCs, obtained from culture after CMV antigen stimulation. The receptor comes from a human donor in good health (CMV status not recorded). Some clones in this sample may be carry-over from other donors' samples. The V call is TRBV7-2, the J call TRBJ1-3, with a possible D match to TRBD1 (5 bases). CDR3 DNA: TGTGCCAGCAGCTCGGGACTCGGAAACACCATATATTTT. Its translation is CASSSGLGNTIYF.